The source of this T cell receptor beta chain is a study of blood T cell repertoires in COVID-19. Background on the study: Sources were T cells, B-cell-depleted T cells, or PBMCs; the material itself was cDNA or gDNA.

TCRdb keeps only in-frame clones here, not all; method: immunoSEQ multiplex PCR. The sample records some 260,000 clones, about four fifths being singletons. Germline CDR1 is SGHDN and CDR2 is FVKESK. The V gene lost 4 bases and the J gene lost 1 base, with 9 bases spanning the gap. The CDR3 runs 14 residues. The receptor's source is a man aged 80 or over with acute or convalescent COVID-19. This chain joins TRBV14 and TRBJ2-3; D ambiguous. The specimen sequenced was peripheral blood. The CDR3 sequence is CASSRRRGTDTQYF. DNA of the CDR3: TGTGCCAGCAGCCGTCGACGGGGCACAGATACGCAGTATTTT.